This T cell receptor beta chain was retrieved from a study of T cells after yellow fever vaccination. V was pared by 2 bases and J by 0 bases, with 5 bases between. CDR1 is MNHNS and CDR2 is SASEGT in the germline V gene. The CDR3 length is 15 residues. TCRdb re-called the 5' RACE reads through MiXCR, storing one row per CDR3 protein. The table lists about 310,000 distinct CDR3 sequences, around 3.6% of them singletons, with less than 25% in the top ten. This clonotype was picked up many times. This receptor was identified in a man aged 18 to 30 who received the YFV17D yellow fever vaccine. The sequenced sample was PBMCs, obtained on the day of the yellow fever booster vaccination. The chain links TRBV6-1 to TRBJ2-6; perhaps TRBD2 as D (5 bases). CDR3 sequence (DNA): TGTGCCAGCAGTGAACGGGGCTCTGGGGCCAACGTCCTGACTTTC. This translates into CASSERGSGANVLTF.